This T cell receptor (beta chain) was profiled in a study of tumor-infiltrating lymphocytes in localized non-small cell lung cancer. About the study: From each patient, both tumor and uninvolved lung, non-adjacent to tumor, were sampled. Study observations and caveats: IM1 and IM2 tumors showed no difference in T-cell fraction.

Libraries were prepared by immunoSEQ multiplex PCR; TCRdb keeps only in-frame clonotypes and omits some of them. The data show roughly 13,000 clones, with nearly 85% seen just once and more than 10% held by the top ten. Looked up from germline, CDR1 is LGHNA and CDR2 is YSLEER. The CDR3 contains 16 residues. V was trimmed by 0 bases and J by 6 bases, leaving 15 bases between them. Concerning this clone itself: Its matching antigen is unknown.

The TCR was taken from a human donor with non-small cell lung cancer. The sequenced material came from uninvolved lung tissue not adjacent to the tumor. This chain uses TRBV4-3 with TRBJ2-1; D unclear. CDR3 sequence reads: CASSQDPLGPSNEQFF. The DNA of the CDR3 is TGCGCCAGCAGCCAAGATCCTCTTGGACCGTCCAATGAGCAGTTCTTC.